This paragraph reports one T cell receptor beta chain. Its antigen is currently unknown. These data come from a study of Ad26.COV2.S vaccination and SARS-CoV-2 variants. Clones were sequenced by immunoSEQ multiplex PCR, and TCRdb holds only the in-frame ones, with some missing. The sample carries roughly 350,000 clones, 88% recorded once. Germline V gene data show CDR1 as SNHLY and CDR2 as FYNNEI. V lost 0 bases and J lost 4, with 1 base in between. The CDR3 extends over 11 amino acids. Study-level points and caveats: Post-vaccination breadth of spike-specific CD8+ and CD4+ T cell responses was reportedly substantial. Quantification of TCR breadth and depth may have yielded underestimates of total T cell responses.

The sample's treatment: about 20 received Ad26.COV2.S at low or high dose, single or two shots; about 5 received placebo; per-sample allocation not given. Sampling happened 63 days after the first vaccine or placebo injection. This TCR came from a person between 18 and 65 years old who received the Ad26.COV2.S COVID-19 vaccine or a placebo. The sample consisted of peripheral blood, taken in a trial of Ad26.COV2.S vaccine versus placebo. The V and J genes are TRBV2 and TRBJ2-7; D unclear. This CDR3 reads CASSEAYEQYF. DNA of the CDR3: TGTGCCAGCAGTGAAGCTTACGAGCAGTACTTC.